Listed here are 10 T cell receptor beta chains from one sample, sequenced in a study of blood T cell repertoires in COVID-19. The data were produced by immunoSEQ multiplex PCR, yet TCRdb's version contains in-frame clones alone and is incomplete. The data show fewer than 400,000 clones, over 75% seen once. The sequencing sample was made of PBMCs or T cells enriched from blood (not recorded which). These receptor sequences come from a young man who had recovered from COVID-19.

The gene calls are TRBV13 and TRBJ2-2; 11 nucleotides agree with TRBD2. The germline gives CDR1 PRHDT, CDR2 FYEKMQ (reference sequence). Trimming cost V 6 bases and J 2 bases; bases outside gene matches: 5. This CDR3 comprises 16 residues. CDR3 sequence: CASSRTSGGNTGELFF. In DNA, the CDR3 is TGTGCCAGCAGTCGAACTAGCGGGGGTAACACCGGGGAGCTGTTTTTT.

The chain uses TRBV28 and TRBJ2-5; no firm D call. CDR1 is MDHEN, CDR2 SYDVKM, per germline. V shed 2 bases and J shed 5 bases, with 12 bases lying between them. This CDR3 contains 14 residues. The CDR3 DNA reads as TGTGCCAGCAGTTTACGGGTAGAGGTGGAGACCCAGTACTTC. The encoded protein is CASSLRVEVETQYF.

This rearrangement joins TRBV4-1 to TRBJ1-3; maybe TRBD1 (5 bases). V lost 2 bases, J lost 2 bases, and 16 bases lay in between. Germline V CDR1 and CDR2: MGHRA, YSYEKL. CDR3 length: 17 residues. CDR3 sequence (DNA): TGCGCCAGCAGCCAACCCGACAGTCAGATTACTGGAAACACCATATATTTT. Translation: CASSQPDSQITGNTIYF.

This chain uses TRBV30 with TRBJ2-1; TRBD2 agrees at 13 bases. Germline loops: CDR1 GTSNPN, CDR2 SVGIG (reference sequence). Trimming removed 3 bases from V and 2 bases from J; junction bases left unmatched: 4. CDR3 length: 16 residues. The CDR3 loop is CAWRTSGGSTYNEQFF. CDR3 DNA: TGTGCCTGGAGGACTAGCGGGGGGTCCACCTACAATGAGCAGTTCTTC. The variable domain in full, completed from reference TRBV30 and TRBJ2-1, reads SQTIHQWPATLVQPVGSPLSLECTVEGTSNPNLYWYRQAAGRGLQLLFYSVGIGQISSEVPQNLSASRPQDRQFILSSKKLLLSDSGFYLCAWRTSGGSTYNEQFFGPGTRLTVL.

This clone was counted once. V usage is TRBV4-2 and J usage is TRBJ1-4; TRBD1 aligns across 8 bases. The CDR3 has 15 residues. Germline CDR1 reads LGHNA; CDR2 reads YNFKEQ. Germline trimming cut 4 bases from V and 3 bases from J; bases unmatched to any gene: 4. CDR3 residues: CASSPTGASNEKLFF. The CDR3 DNA reads TGTGCCAGCAGCCCGACAGGGGCCTCTAATGAAAAACTGTTTTTT.

A note on this clone: This CDR3 is also generated by other DNA sequences in the sample. This chain joins TRBV27 and TRBJ1-1; D is possibly TRBD1 (5 bases). The CDR3 is made up of 13 amino acids. V was cut by 6 bases and J by 0 bases, with 8 bases left in between. Per germline, CDR1 MNHEY and CDR2 SMNVEV (reference sequence). The CDR3 is CASSLGLNTEAFF. The CDR3 DNA sequence: TGTGCCAGCAGCCTGGGGCTGAACACTGAAGCTTTCTTT.

DNA for the CDR3: TGCGCCAGCAGCTTGATTGAACAGATCGGGGAGCTGTTTTTT. As protein: CASSLIEQIGELFF. The rearrangement joins TRBV5-1 to TRBJ2-2; D unclear. CDR1 is SGHRS and CDR2 is YFSETQ in the germline V gene. The CDR3 contains 14 residues. V was clipped by 1 base and J by 7 bases, with 11 bases between them.

The chain joins TRBV28 to TRBJ2-3; D uncertain. V lost 3 bases, J lost 1 base, and 8 bases lay in between. The CDR3 contains 14 residues. Germline CDR1 is MDHEN and CDR2 is SYDVKM. Here the CDR3 DNA reads TGTGCCAGCAGTTTTATTTCGGGCACAGATACGCAGTATTTT. Amino acid sequence: CASSFISGTDTQYF.

The CDR3 sequence is CASSYRARDTEAFF. DNA of the CDR3: TGTGCCAGCAGTTACAGGGCGCGTGACACTGAAGCTTTCTTT. V usage is TRBV28 and J usage is TRBJ1-1; possibly TRBD1 for D (6 bases). Trimming pared 4 bases from V and 3 bases from J, leaving 12 bases between. The V gene's germline CDR1 is MDHEN and CDR2 SYDVKM. The CDR3 runs 14 residues. The full variable domain, rest sourced from reference TRBV28 and TRBJ1-1, is DVKVTQSSRYLVKRTGEKVFLECVQDMDHENMFWYRQDPGLGLRLIYFSYDVKMKEKGDIPEGYSVSREKKERFSLILESASTNQTSMYLCASSYRARDTEAFFGQGTRLTVV.

The chain links TRBV5-5 to TRBJ1-6, with D possibly being TRBD1 (5 bases). Trimming removed 2 bases at V and 10 bases at J, with 19 bases between. Germline values: CDR1 SGHKS, CDR2 YYEKEE (reference sequence). The CDR3 length is 16 residues. In DNA form, the CDR3 reads TGTGCCAGCAGCTTATTCGGTTTTCTGGGGGGATCACCCCTCCACTTT. As protein: CASSLFGFLGGSPLHF.